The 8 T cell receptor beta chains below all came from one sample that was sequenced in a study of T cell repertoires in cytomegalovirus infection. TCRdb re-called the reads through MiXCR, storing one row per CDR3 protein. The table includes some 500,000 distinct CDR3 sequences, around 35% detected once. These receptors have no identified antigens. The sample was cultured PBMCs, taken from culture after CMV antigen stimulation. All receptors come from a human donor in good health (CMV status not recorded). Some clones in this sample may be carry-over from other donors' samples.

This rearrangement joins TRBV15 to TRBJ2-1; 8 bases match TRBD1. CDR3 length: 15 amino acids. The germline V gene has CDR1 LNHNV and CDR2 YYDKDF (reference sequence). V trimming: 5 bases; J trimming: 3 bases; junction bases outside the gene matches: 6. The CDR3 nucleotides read TGTGCCACCAGCGGTGGGACAGGTGACTACAATGAGCAGTTCTTC. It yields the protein CATSGGTGDYNEQFF.

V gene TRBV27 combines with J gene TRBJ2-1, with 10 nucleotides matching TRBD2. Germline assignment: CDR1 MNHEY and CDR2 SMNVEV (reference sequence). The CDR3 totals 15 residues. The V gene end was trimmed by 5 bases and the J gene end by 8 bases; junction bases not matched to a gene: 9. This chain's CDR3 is CASSLPSGSRHEQFF. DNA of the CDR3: TGTGCCAGCAGTCTCCCTAGCGGGAGTCGACATGAGCAGTTCTTC.

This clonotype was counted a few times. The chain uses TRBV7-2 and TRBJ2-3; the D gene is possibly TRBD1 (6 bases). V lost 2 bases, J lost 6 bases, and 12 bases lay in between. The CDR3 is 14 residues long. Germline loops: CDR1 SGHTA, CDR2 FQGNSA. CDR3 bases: TGTGCCAGCAGCTTAAGACAGGCCCGGGATACGCAGTATTTT. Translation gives CASSLRQARDTQYF.

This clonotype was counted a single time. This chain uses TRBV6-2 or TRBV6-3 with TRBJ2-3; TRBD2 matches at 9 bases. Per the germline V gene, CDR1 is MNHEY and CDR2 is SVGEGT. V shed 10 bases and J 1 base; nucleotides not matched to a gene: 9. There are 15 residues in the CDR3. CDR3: CATTLRTSGTDTQYF. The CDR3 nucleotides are TGTGCCACCACACTGCGGACTAGCGGCACAGATACGCAGTATTTT.

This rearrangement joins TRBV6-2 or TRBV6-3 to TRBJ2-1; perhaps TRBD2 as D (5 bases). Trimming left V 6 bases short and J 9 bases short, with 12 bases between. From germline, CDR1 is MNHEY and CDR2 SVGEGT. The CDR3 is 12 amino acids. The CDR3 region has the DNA TGTGCCAGCAGAGACGAGGGCATTGAGCAGTTCTTC. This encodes CASRDEGIEQFF.

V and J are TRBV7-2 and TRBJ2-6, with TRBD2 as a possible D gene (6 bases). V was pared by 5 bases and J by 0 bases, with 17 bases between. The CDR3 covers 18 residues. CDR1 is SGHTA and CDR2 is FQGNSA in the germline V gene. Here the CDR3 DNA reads TGTGCCAGCAGCCCTCGTGGAGGGACCAACTCTGGGGCCAACGTCCTGACTTTC. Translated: CASSPRGGTNSGANVLTF.

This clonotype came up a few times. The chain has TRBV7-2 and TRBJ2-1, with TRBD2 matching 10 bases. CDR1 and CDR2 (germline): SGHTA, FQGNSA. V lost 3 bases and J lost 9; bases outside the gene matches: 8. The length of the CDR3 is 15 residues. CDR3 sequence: CASSFLASGSTEQFF. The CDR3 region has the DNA TGTGCCAGCAGCTTCCTAGCTAGCGGGAGCACTGAGCAGTTCTTC.

The CDR3: CSASEESHGNEQYF. The DNA for the CDR3 is TGCAGTGCTAGTGAGGAGTCCCACGGAAACGAGCAGTACTTC. The V call is TRBV20-1, the J call TRBJ2-7; D gene uncertain. Germline CDR1 is DFQATT and CDR2 is SNEGSKA (reference sequence). This CDR3 spans 14 amino acids. Trimming took off 3 bases at V and 5 bases at J, with 17 bases between the two ends.